A single T cell receptor beta chain is shown here with its context. Trimming removed 5 bases at V and 0 bases at J, with 10 bases between. CDR1 and CDR2 from the germline V gene are SGHVS and FNYEAQ. The CDR3 runs to 14 residues. Measured with immunoSEQ multiplex PCR; TCRdb has only the in-frame clones, and not every one. The profile covers about 46,000 clones, with roughly four fifths appearing a single time and about 1.8% taken by the ten largest. This entry is derived from a study of OX40 agonist ivuxolimab in advanced cancers. The starting material was CD4+ or CD8+ T cells sorted from blood, obtained in a trial of the OX40 agonist ivuxolimab. This clonotype was obtained from an adult with an advanced solid tumor such as melanoma, head and neck, liver or kidney cancer. This rearrangement joins TRBV7-6 to TRBJ1-1, with D maybe TRBD1 (6 bases). CDR3 residues: CASSPRTVNTEAFF. The DNA of the CDR3 is TGTGCCAGCAGCCCACGGACAGTGAACACTGAAGCTTTCTTT. Supplemented by reference TRBV7-6 and TRBJ1-1, the full variable domain reads GAGVSQSPRYKVTKRGQDVALRCDPISGHVSLYWYRQALGQGPEFLTYFNYEAQQDKSGLPNDRFSAERPEGSISTLTIQRTEQRDSAMYRCASSPRTVNTEAFFGQGTRLTVV.